This T cell receptor (beta chain) was sequenced in a study of T-cell reconstitution after alpha-beta-depleted transplantation in children. General study points: Newly produced T cells mostly accounted for T-cell counts and diversity one year post-transplant. Expanded graft clones, several hundred of them, were reportedly the source of alpha-beta T cells about two months after transplant. Certain patients had high TCRbeta diversity at day 60, and it came from recipient T cells and thymic progenitors that survived.

The germline V and J ends were trimmed by 4 bases and 2 bases, with 17 bases remaining between them. Looked up from germline, CDR1 is MDHEN and CDR2 is SYDVKM. The CDR3 consists of 16 residues. TCRbeta library construction was performed incorporating unique molecular identifiers. TCRdb recomputed calls from the PCR reads with MiXCR, one row per CDR3 protein. The profile shows about 440,000 distinct CDR3 sequences, over 40% of them singletons. In regard to this clonotype: Its target is not known.

The source was PBMCs, collected before TCRalphabeta/CD19-depleted stem cell transplant. The receptor was derived from a girl under 10 years old with aplastic anemia, due to receive a stem cell transplant. This chain uses TRBV28 with TRBJ2-5; D is unclear. CDR3 sequence (DNA): TGTGCCAGCAGTTCCCCGGGTTTGGGTTTTCAAGAGACCCAGTACTTC. Its protein is CASSSPGLGFQETQYF.